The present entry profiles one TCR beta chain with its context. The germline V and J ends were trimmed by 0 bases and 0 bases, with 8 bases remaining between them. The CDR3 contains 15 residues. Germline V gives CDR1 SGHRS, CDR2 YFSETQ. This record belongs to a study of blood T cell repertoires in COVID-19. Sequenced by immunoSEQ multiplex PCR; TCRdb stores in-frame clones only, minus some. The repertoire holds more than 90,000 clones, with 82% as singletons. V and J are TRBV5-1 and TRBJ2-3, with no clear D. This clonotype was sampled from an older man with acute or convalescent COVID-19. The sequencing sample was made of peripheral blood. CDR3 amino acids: CASSLESRSTDTQYF. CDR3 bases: TGCGCCAGCAGCTTGGAAAGCAGGAGCACAGATACGCAGTATTTT.